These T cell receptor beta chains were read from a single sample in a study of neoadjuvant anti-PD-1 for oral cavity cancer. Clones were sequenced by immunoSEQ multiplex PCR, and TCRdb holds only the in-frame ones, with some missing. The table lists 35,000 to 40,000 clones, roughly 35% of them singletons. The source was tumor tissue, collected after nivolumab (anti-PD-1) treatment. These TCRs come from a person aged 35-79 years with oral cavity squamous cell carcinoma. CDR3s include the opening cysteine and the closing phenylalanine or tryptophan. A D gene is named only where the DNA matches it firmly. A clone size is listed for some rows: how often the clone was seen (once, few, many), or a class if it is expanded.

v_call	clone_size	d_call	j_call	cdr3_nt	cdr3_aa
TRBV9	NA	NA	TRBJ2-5	TGTGCCAGCAGCAGCAACACAGGACTCCTCAAGACCCAGTACTTC	CASSSNTGLLKTQYF
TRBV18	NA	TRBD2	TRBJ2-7	TGTGCCAGCTCACCAAATGGCGGGACTAGCTACGAGCAGTACTTC	CASSPNGGTSYEQYF
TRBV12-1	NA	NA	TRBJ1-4	TGTGCCAGCAGCGCCACGGGACAGGGGGTCTTTTGGGAAAAACTGTTTTTT	CASSATGQGVFWEKLFF
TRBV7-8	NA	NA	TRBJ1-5	TGTGCCAGCAGCTTTGGAGTCGGGAGCAATCAGCCCCAGCATTTT	CASSFGVGSNQPQHF
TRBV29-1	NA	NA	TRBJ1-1	TGCAGCGTTGAAGGAGGTCGCACTGAAGCTTTCTTT	CSVEGGRTEAFF
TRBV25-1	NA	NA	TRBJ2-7	TGTGCCAACCCGGGACACACCTACGAGCAGTACTTC	CANPGHTYEQYF
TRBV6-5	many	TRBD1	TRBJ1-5	TGTGCCAGCAGACCCGGGACAGGGGAGCCCCAGCCCCAGCATTTT	CASRPGTGEPQPQHF
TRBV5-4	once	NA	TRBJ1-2	TGTGCCAGCAGCCCCACGGACTACTATGGCTACACCTTC	CASSPTDYYGYTF
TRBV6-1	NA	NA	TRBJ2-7	TGTGCCAGCAGCGACATCGAGTGGGCGCGCTACGAGCAGTACTTC	CASSDIEWARYEQYF
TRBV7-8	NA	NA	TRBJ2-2	TGTGCCAGCAGCAACCTAGGGGGAACCGGGGAGCTGTTTTTT	CASSNLGGTGELFF
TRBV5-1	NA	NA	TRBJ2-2	TGCGCCAGCTCCGCGGGACACCTGACGAACACCGGGGAGCTGTTTTTT	CASSAGHLTNTGELFF
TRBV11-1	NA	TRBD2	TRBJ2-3	TGTGCCAGCAGCTTAGTGACTAGCGGGGGCACAGATACGCAGTATTTT	CASSLVTSGGTDTQYF
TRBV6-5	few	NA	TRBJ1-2	TGTGCCAGTCACGACGGGGCGGGCTACACCTTC	CASHDGAGYTF
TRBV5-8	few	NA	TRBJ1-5	TGTGCCAGCAGCTTCGGGAACGATCAGCCCCAGCATTTT	CASSFGNDQPQHF
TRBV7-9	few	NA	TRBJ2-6	TGTGCCAGCAGCTTTTCTGGGGCCAACGTCCTGACTTTC	CASSFSGANVLTF
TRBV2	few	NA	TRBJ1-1	TGTGCCAGCAGCCCACAGGGGAACACTGAAGCTTTCTTT	CASSPQGNTEAFF
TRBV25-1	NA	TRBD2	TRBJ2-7	TGTGCCAGCAGTGAGGTTACGGGAGGGCCGTACGAGCAGTACTTC	CASSEVTGGPYEQYF
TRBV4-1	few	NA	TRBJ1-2	TGCGCCAGCAGCCAAGAGAGAGGGGAGCTCTATGGCTACACCTTC	CASSQERGELYGYTF
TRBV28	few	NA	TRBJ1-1	TGTGCCAGCAGTCTCGCGGGGAGGGACACTGAAGCTTTCTTT	CASSLAGRDTEAFF
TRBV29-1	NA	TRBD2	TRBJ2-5	TGCAGCGTTGTTGGCCTAGCGGGAGGACACGGGGAGACCCAGTACTTC	CSVVGLAGGHGETQYF
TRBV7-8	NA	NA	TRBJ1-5	TGTGCCAGCAGCCTTCAAATCGACAGGAGGATTAGCCAGCCCCAGCATTTT	CASSLQIDRRISQPQHF
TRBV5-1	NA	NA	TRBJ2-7	TGCGCCAGCAGCTTGTGGGGCAGCGGTTCCTACGAGCAGTACTTC	CASSLWGSGSYEQYF
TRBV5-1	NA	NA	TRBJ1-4	TGCGCCAGCAGCGCCCGGACAGCAACTAATGAAAAACTGTTTTTT	CASSARTATNEKLFF
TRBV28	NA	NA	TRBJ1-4	TGTGCCAGCGGCAGGAGAAGGGAAAAACTGTTTTTT	CASGRRREKLFF
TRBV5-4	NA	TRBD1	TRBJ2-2	TGTGCCAGCAAGATGGGGACAGGGAACACCGGGGAGCTGTTTTTT	CASKMGTGNTGELFF
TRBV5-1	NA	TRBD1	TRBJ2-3	TGCGCCAGCAGCTTGGAGACAGGGTTTACAGATACGCAGTATTTT	CASSLETGFTDTQYF
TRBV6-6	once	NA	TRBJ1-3	TGTGCCAGCAGCGGTAGTATGGACTCTGGAAACACCATATATTTT	CASSGSMDSGNTIYF
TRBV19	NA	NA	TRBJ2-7	TGTGCCAGTAGCACATTAGGCGAGCAGTACTTC	CASSTLGEQYF
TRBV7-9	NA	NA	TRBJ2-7	TGTGCCAGCAGCCAGCCGCGGGGCCGCAGCTCCTACGAGCAGTACTTC	CASSQPRGRSSYEQYF
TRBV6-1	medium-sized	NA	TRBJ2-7	TGTGCCAGCACCGTAAGGGTAGGGGGGGGATACGAGCAGTACTTC	CASTVRVGGGYEQYF
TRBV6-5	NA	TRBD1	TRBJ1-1	TGTGCCAGCAGTTACAACGACAGGGTGGGCACTGAAGCTTTCTTT	CASSYNDRVGTEAFF
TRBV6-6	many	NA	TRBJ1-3	TGTGCCAGCAGTCTCACTCAGGGGAGCTCTGGAAACACCATATATTTT	CASSLTQGSSGNTIYF
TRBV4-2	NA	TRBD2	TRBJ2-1	TGTGCCAGCAGCCAGGGGGGGGTTTACAATGAGCAGTTCTTC	CASSQGGVYNEQFF
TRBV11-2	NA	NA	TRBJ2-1	TGTGCCAGCAGCATCGGAGTAGCGCTGGGTCTCAATGAGCAGTTCTTC	CASSIGVALGLNEQFF
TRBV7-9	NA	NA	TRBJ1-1	TGTGCCAGCAGCTTAGGGCAGCCGCACACTGAAGCTTTCTTT	CASSLGQPHTEAFF
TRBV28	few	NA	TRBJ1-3	TGTGCCAGCAGCCTTATGACGGGGACTGGAAACACCATATATTTT	CASSLMTGTGNTIYF
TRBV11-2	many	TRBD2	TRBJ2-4	TGTGCCAGCAGCCCCTCTAGCGGAGGCCTAGCCAAAAACATTCAGTACTTC	CASSPSSGGLAKNIQYF
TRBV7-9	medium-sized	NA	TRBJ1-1	TGTGCCAGCAGCTTAGTGGGGCCTGCCACTGAAGCTTTCTTT	CASSLVGPATEAFF
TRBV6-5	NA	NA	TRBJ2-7	TGTGCCAGCAGTCCTACGGGGGGCGCGAGGGAGCAGTACTTC	CASSPTGGAREQYF
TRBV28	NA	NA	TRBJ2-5	TGTGCCAGCCGGAACCTCGGGGTACTGGAGACCCAGTACTTC	CASRNLGVLETQYF
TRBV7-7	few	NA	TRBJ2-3	TGTGCCAGCGTGGCTAGCGGCACAGATACGCAGTATTTT	CASVASGTDTQYF
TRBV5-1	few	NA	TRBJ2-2	TGCGCCAGCAGCCCGGATCATCCCCGGGAGCTGTTTTTT	CASSPDHPRELFF
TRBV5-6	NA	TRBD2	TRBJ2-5	TGTGCCAGCAGCTTGACGGGGGGGCCGGGAGGCGGGAGAGAGACCCAGTACTTC	CASSLTGGPGGGRETQYF
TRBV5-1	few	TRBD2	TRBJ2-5	TGCGCCAGCAGCACCAGACTAGCGGGGGGCCAAGAGACCCAGTACTTC	CASSTRLAGGQETQYF
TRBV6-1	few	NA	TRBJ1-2	TGTGCCAGCAGTGAACAGGGGAGTCACTATGGCTACACCTTC	CASSEQGSHYGYTF
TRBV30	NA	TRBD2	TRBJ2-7	TGTGCCTGGAGTGAGAAGGGTCTAGCGGATTACGAGCAGTACTTC	CAWSEKGLADYEQYF
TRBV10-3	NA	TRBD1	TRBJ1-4	TGTGCCATCAGTCCCGACAGGGACGGATCAAAACTGTTTTTT	CAISPDRDGSKLFF